The following is a T cell receptor (beta chain) sequence with its context. The data stem from a study of cytotoxic CD8 clonotypes in ibrutinib-treated CLL. The data were produced by immunoSEQ multiplex PCR, yet TCRdb's version contains in-frame clones alone and is incomplete. The sample lists a few hundred thousand clones, around 66% occurring once. Germline lookup yields CDR1 MNHEY and CDR2 SVGAGI. Germline trimming cut 5 bases from V and 5 bases from J; bases unmatched to any gene: 11. The CDR3 loop spans 15 amino acids. This sequence was found in a human donor with chronic lymphocytic leukemia. The chain links TRBV6-5 to TRBJ2-5, with 7 bases fitting TRBD2. The starting material was PBMCs, obtained after 36 months of ibrutinib treatment. CDR3 region: CASSGLGGSGETQYF. In DNA, the CDR3 is TGTGCCAGCAGTGGACTCGGCGGGAGTGGGGAGACCCAGTACTTC.